These 29 T cell receptor beta chains came from one sample sequenced in a study of T cell changes during pregnancy in multiple sclerosis. The data were produced by immunoSEQ multiplex PCR, yet TCRdb's version contains in-frame clones alone and is incomplete. The repertoire holds 43,000 or so clones, with approximately 91% as singletons. Source material: PBMCs (not recorded whether the cells were cultured). The source of these receptors is a female donor with multiple sclerosis, enrolled in a pregnancy study.

The chain combines TRBV7-6 with TRBJ1-3; maybe TRBD1 (5 bases). CDR1 is SGHVS, CDR2 FNYEAQ, per germline. Trimming left V 3 bases short and J 0 bases short, with 18 bases between. The CDR3 spans 18 residues. CDR3 amino acids: CASSFRLTGLSSGNTIYF. In nucleotides, the CDR3 is TGTGCCAGCAGCTTCCGGTTAACAGGCCTATCCTCTGGAAACACCATATATTTT.

J is TRBJ1-5 and V is TRBV10-1; no clear D. The CDR3 sequence is 13 residues long. Trimming took 5 bases from V and 5 from J, leaving 10 bases between them. Germline V CDR1 and CDR2: WNHNN, SYGVQD (reference sequence). CDR3 protein: CASSSDIHQPQHF. The CDR3 region has the DNA TGCGCCAGCAGTTCCGACATCCATCAGCCCCAGCATTTT.

The genes are TRBV2 and TRBJ1-5, with TRBD1 as a possible D gene (6 bases). The CDR3 extends over 14 amino acids. Deletions cut 6 bases from V and 6 bases from J, with 15 bases between. The germline gives CDR1 SNHLY, CDR2 FYNNEI. CDR3 amino acids: CASRGPRGAQPQHF. CDR3 bases: TGTGCCAGCAGGGGTCCCCGGGGGGCTCAGCCCCAGCATTTT.

V is TRBV27 and J is TRBJ1-1; weak D call: TRBD1 (6 bases). From germline, CDR1 is MNHEY and CDR2 SMNVEV (reference sequence). The CDR3 spans 13 residues. The germline V and J ends were trimmed by 2 bases and 3 bases, with 7 bases remaining between them. The DNA of the CDR3 is TGTGCCAGCAGTTTACAGGGGTACACTGAAGCTTTCTTT. Protein product: CASSLQGYTEAFF.

The chain couples TRBV5-6 to TRBJ1-1, with D hard to call. The germline V and J ends were trimmed by 4 bases and 1 base, with 17 bases remaining between them. This CDR3 contains 16 residues. The V gene's germline CDR1 is SGHDT and CDR2 YYEEEE. CDR3 coding DNA: TGTGCCAGCAGCCCGGTGGGAGGGAAGACGAACACTGAAGCTTTCTTT. Encoded protein: CASSPVGGKTNTEAFF.

The chain joins TRBV6-1 to TRBJ2-7; 8 bases align to TRBD1. The ends lost 4 bases at V and 0 bases at J; junction bases unmatched: 5. Germline CDR1 and CDR2: MNHNS and SASEGT. The CDR3 extends over 15 amino acids. CDR3 DNA sequence: TGTGCCAGCAGTGCTCGGACAGGGAGCTCCTACGAGCAGTACTTC. Residues: CASSARTGSSYEQYF.

The chain employs TRBV19 and TRBJ2-3; D gene ambiguous. The CDR3 consists of 12 residues. Germline CDR1 and CDR2: LNHDA and SQIVND (reference sequence). Between the trimmed V and J ends, which lost 7 bases and 0 bases, there was a span of 5 bases. The CDR3 region is CASTESTDTQYF. CDR3 DNA sequence: TGTGCCAGTACAGAGAGCACAGATACGCAGTATTTT.

The chain has TRBV5-4 and TRBJ2-1; D gene uncertain. There are 13 residues in the CDR3. CDR1 and CDR2 from the germline V gene are SGHNT and YYREEE (reference sequence). V was shortened by 4 bases and J by 10 bases, with 15 bases between the two germline ends. Here the CDR3 reads CASSDGTLQEQFF. DNA of the CDR3: TGTGCCAGCAGCGATGGTACTTTGCAGGAGCAGTTCTTC.

This chain joins TRBV6-5 and TRBJ1-1; the match to TRBD1 covers 9 bases. V shed 5 bases, J shed 10 bases, and the junction held 8 bases outside the gene matches. The CDR3 totals 13 residues. Germline V CDR1 and CDR2: MNHEY, SVGAGI. The CDR3 DNA reads TGTGCCAGCAGTAGTCACAGGGGGCTTGGAGCTTTCTTT. Amino acids: CASSSHRGLGAFF.

This chain links TRBV19 with TRBJ2-5; D is perhaps TRBD1 or TRBD2 (5 bases each). CDR1 and CDR2 from the germline V gene are LNHDA and SQIVND (reference sequence). The CDR3 consists of 15 residues. V lost 6 bases and J lost 3, with 17 bases in between. The CDR3 reads CASRYRGVREETQYF. The CDR3 DNA reads as TGTGCCAGTAGGTACAGAGGGGTTCGCGAAGAGACCCAGTACTTC.

The sample holds one count of this clone. The rearrangement joins TRBV6-6 to TRBJ2-2; D is undetermined. V was cut by 4 bases and J by 1 base, with 10 bases left in between. The germline V gene encodes CDR1 MNHNY and CDR2 SVGAGI (reference sequence). The CDR3 consists of 15 residues. The CDR3 loop is CASSWVGKNTGELFF. CDR3 sequence (DNA): TGTGCCAGCAGTTGGGTTGGAAAGAACACCGGGGAGCTGTTTTTT.

This clone is categorized as medium-sized. This rearrangement joins TRBV5-1 to TRBJ2-7, with 7 bases that match TRBD2. The germline V gene has CDR1 SGHRS and CDR2 YFSETQ. The CDR3 is 15 amino acids. Trimming at V came to 0 bases and at J to 3 bases, leaving 6 bases not matched to a gene. The CDR3: CASSLGAGAHYEQYF. The CDR3 coding sequence is TGCGCCAGCAGCTTGGGGGCGGGAGCTCACTACGAGCAGTACTTC. Full variable domain (remainder filled in from reference TRBV5-1 and TRBJ2-7): KAGVTQTPRYLIKTRGQQVTLSCSPISGHRSVSWYQQTPGQGLQFLFEYFSETQRNKGNFPGRFSGRQFSNSRSEMNVSTLELGDSALYLCASSLGAGAHYEQYFGPGTRLTVT.

The V gene is TRBV7-2, the J gene TRBJ1-3; TRBD1 matches at 10 bases. CDR3 length: 17 residues. Germline V gene data show CDR1 as SGHTA and CDR2 as FQGNSA. With 1 base clipped from V and 0 bases from J, the junction kept 3 bases outside the gene matches. CDR3 in DNA: TGTGCCAGCAGCTTAGGGGGACAGGGGATCTCTGGAAACACCATATATTTT. Its translation is CASSLGGQGISGNTIYF.

This chain links TRBV27 with TRBJ2-4; unclear D gene. The CDR3 is made up of 14 amino acids. The V end lost 2 bases, the J end lost 0 bases, and 5 bases lay between the germline ends. CDR1 and CDR2 from the germline V gene are MNHEY and SMNVEV (reference sequence). The CDR3 sequence is CASSLHLAKNIQYF. In DNA, the CDR3 is TGTGCCAGCAGTTTACACTTAGCCAAAAACATTCAGTACTTC.

The chain employs TRBV7-9 and TRBJ2-3; 9 nucleotides align to TRBD2. Germline values: CDR1 SEHNR, CDR2 FQNEAQ (reference sequence). The ends lost 5 bases at V and 3 bases at J; junction bases unmatched: 9. The CDR3 totals 16 residues. The CDR3 spells CASSLTSGKRTDTQYF. The CDR3 bases are TGTGCCAGCAGCCTGACTAGCGGAAAACGAACAGATACGCAGTATTTT.

This chain links TRBV6-6 with TRBJ1-1; 7 nucleotides line up with TRBD1. CDR1 is MNHNY and CDR2 is SVGAGI in the germline V gene (reference sequence). This CDR3 comprises 15 residues. Trimming removed 4 bases from V and 0 bases from J; junction bases left unmatched: 5. The CDR3 region has the DNA TGTGCCAGCAGTTTGACAGGGAGGGTGAACACTGAAGCTTTCTTT. Its translation: CASSLTGRVNTEAFF.

There are a few counts of this clone. The chain links TRBV7-3 to TRBJ2-6, with D perhaps TRBD2 (6 bases). The germline CDR1 and CDR2 sequences are SGHTA and FQGTGA. The V end was cut by 0 bases, the J end by 0 bases, with 9 bases between. The CDR3 runs to 17 residues. CDR3 protein: CASSLTGTVSGANVLTF. CDR3 DNA: TGTGCCAGCAGCTTAACGGGGACTGTCTCTGGGGCCAACGTCCTGACTTTC.

The CDR3 coding sequence is TGTGCCAGCTCACCAATCCGGGACTCCTCCTACGAGCAGTACTTC. Residues: CASSPIRDSSYEQYF. V and J are TRBV18 and TRBJ2-7; D is perhaps TRBD2 (6 bases). The V gene's germline CDR1 is KGHSH and CDR2 LQKENI. V lost 2 bases to trimming and J lost 0 bases, with 11 bases between them. The CDR3 covers 15 residues.

The rearrangement links TRBV18 to TRBJ2-2, with a weak D call TRBD2 (5 bases). Trimming took off 1 base at V and 3 bases at J, with 15 bases between the two ends. The length of the CDR3 is 17 residues. Per germline, CDR1 KGHSH and CDR2 LQKENI. CDR3: CASSPLVEGRYTGELFF. CDR3 coding DNA: TGTGCCAGCTCACCACTCGTCGAGGGCCGGTACACCGGGGAGCTGTTTTTT.

This chain links TRBV7-6 with TRBJ2-1, with TRBD2 matching 12 bases. This CDR3 contains 17 residues. V gave up 1 base and J gave up 0 bases; unmatched junction bases: 1. Per the germline V gene, CDR1 is SGHVS and CDR2 is FNYEAQ. CDR3 nucleotide sequence: TGTGCCAGCAGCTTAGGGACTAGCGGGATCTCCTACAATGAGCAGTTCTTC. It encodes CASSLGTSGISYNEQFF.

The V call is TRBV13, the J call TRBJ2-6; 9 bases align to TRBD2. There are 18 residues in the CDR3. Trimming removed 4 bases from V and 0 bases from J; junction bases left unmatched: 7. The germline gives CDR1 PRHDT, CDR2 FYEKMQ (reference sequence). The chain's CDR3 is CASSSSSGIISGANVLTF. In nucleotides, the CDR3 is TGTGCCAGCAGCTCTTCTAGCGGGATAATCTCTGGGGCCAACGTCCTGACTTTC.

V is TRBV19 and J is TRBJ1-1, with unresolved D. Germline CDR1 and CDR2: LNHDA and SQIVND (reference sequence). The V gene lost 0 bases and the J gene lost 7 bases, with 12 bases spanning the gap. This CDR3 is built from 14 residues. The CDR3 DNA reads as TGTGCCAGTAGTATAGATCCCCACAGTCTTGAAGCTTTCTTT. This encodes CASSIDPHSLEAFF.

The chain uses TRBV5-6 and TRBJ2-5; 8 bases are shared with TRBD1. This CDR3 comprises 15 residues. Germline V gene sequence: CDR1 SGHDT, CDR2 YYEEEE. Trimming took 3 bases from V and 5 from J; bases not matched to a gene: 9. The CDR3 DNA sequence: TGTGCCAGCAGCTCCGGGACAGGCCCTGGCGAGACCCAGTACTTC. It specifies CASSSGTGPGETQYF.

The genes are TRBV15 and TRBJ1-1, with D possibly being TRBD1 (6 bases). Germline CDR1 LNHNV, CDR2 YYDKDF (reference sequence). V lost 7 bases and J 3 bases, leaving 27 bases between the germline ends. The CDR3 spans 18 residues. CDR3 in DNA: TGTGCCACCAAGGTAGAGGCAGCGTCGATAAGGGGGGACACTGAAGCTTTCTTT. Translated: CATKVEAASIRGDTEAFF.

The chain uses TRBV5-6 and TRBJ1-4; D is perhaps TRBD1 (6 bases). The CDR3 has 15 residues. Germline V gene lookup returns CDR1 SGHDT and CDR2 YYEEEE. Between the trimmed V and J ends, which lost 2 bases and 8 bases, there was a span of 16 bases. The CDR3 bases are TGTGCCAGCAGCTTCTTGGGGGGGCTAGACGAAAAACTGTTTTTT. It translates to CASSFLGGLDEKLFF.

The chain combines TRBV28 with TRBJ2-7; 8 positions agree with TRBD1. V shed 1 base and J 2 bases; nucleotides not matched to a gene: 4. The CDR3 has 15 amino acids. CDR1 is MDHEN and CDR2 is SYDVKM in the germline V gene. This chain's CDR3 is CASSLSDRVTYEQYF. CDR3 nucleotide sequence: TGTGCCAGCAGTTTATCGGACAGGGTAACCTACGAGCAGTACTTC. Full variable domain (rest looked up from reference TRBV28 and TRBJ2-7): DVKVTQSSRYLVKRTGEKVFLECVQDMDHENMFWYRQDPGLGLRLIYFSYDVKMKEKGDIPEGYSVSREKKERFSLILESASTNQTSMYLCASSLSDRVTYEQYFGPGTRLTVT.

This chain links TRBV4-1 with TRBJ1-1; TRBD1 might be the D (6 bases). Trimming took off 4 bases at V and 3 bases at J, with 27 bases between the two ends. Germline V CDR1 and CDR2: MGHRA, YSYEKL. This CDR3 spans 19 amino acids. In nucleotides, the CDR3 is TGCGCCAGCAGCCGGGACCACATTTCGCCACAGGGTGGGGACACTGAAGCTTTCTTT. Translation: CASSRDHISPQGGDTEAFF.

The V and J genes are TRBV5-1 and TRBJ1-1; the match to TRBD1 covers 9 bases. CDR1 SGHRS and CDR2 YFSETQ come from the germline V gene. After removal of 7 bases from V and 1 base from J, the junction contained 11 bases not matched to a gene. The CDR3 loop spans 16 amino acids. CDR3 amino acids: CASGSGQGPGNTEAFF. The CDR3 coding sequence is TGCGCCAGCGGCTCAGGACAGGGGCCTGGGAACACTGAAGCTTTCTTT.

The chain links TRBV30 to TRBJ2-7; the D is unclear. The CDR3 has 15 residues. CDR1 is GTSNPN, CDR2 SVGIG, per germline (reference sequence). The V end was cut by 3 bases, the J end by 2 bases, with 17 bases between. The CDR3 here is CAWRQIGGITYEQYF. CDR3 bases: TGTGCCTGGAGGCAGATAGGCGGAATAACCTACGAGCAGTACTTC. The entire variable domain, with the rest obtained from reference TRBV30 and TRBJ2-7, is as follows: SQTIHQWPATLVQPVGSPLSLECTVEGTSNPNLYWYRQAAGRGLQLLFYSVGIGQISSEVPQNLSASRPQDRQFILSSKKLLLSDSGFYLCAWRQIGGITYEQYFGPGTRLTVT.